The 10 T cell receptor beta chains below were found in one sample sequenced in a study of T cell responses to AZD1222 COVID-19 vaccine. The data were produced by immunoSEQ multiplex PCR, yet TCRdb's version contains in-frame clones alone and is incomplete. This table holds roughly 77,000 clones, roughly 90% found once. Sequencing was performed on peripheral blood, taken 28 days after the second AZD1222 dose. These receptors all stem from an adult who received the AZD1222 COVID-19 vaccine.

V is TRBV6-5 and J is TRBJ1-2; possible D gene TRBD1, 6 bases. Trimming pared 6 bases from V and 5 bases from J, leaving 13 bases between. Per germline, CDR1 MNHEY and CDR2 SVGAGI. The CDR3 length is 13 residues. The CDR3 protein is CASRQTGRYGYTF. As DNA, the CDR3 is TGTGCCAGCAGACAAACAGGGAGGTATGGCTACACCTTC.

The gene calls are TRBV5-4 and TRBJ2-5; no clear D. The CDR3 is 12 amino acids. Germline CDR1 SGHNT, CDR2 YYREEE (reference sequence). V lost 1 base and J 2 bases, leaving 3 bases between the germline ends. The CDR3 region is CASSLRQETQYF. The CDR3 bases are TGTGCCAGCAGCTTGAGACAAGAGACCCAGTACTTC. The whole variable domain, filled in from reference TRBV5-4 and TRBJ2-5, reads ETGVTQSPTHLIKTRGQQVTLRCSSQSGHNTVSWYQQALGQGPQFIFQYYREEENGRGNFPPRFSGLQFPNYSSELNVNALELDDSALYLCASSLRQETQYFGPGTRLLVL.

The chain has TRBV18 and TRBJ1-1; D remains ambiguous. The V end was cut by 5 bases, the J end by 2 bases, with 15 bases between. This CDR3 region has 15 residues. The V gene's germline CDR1 is KGHSH and CDR2 LQKENI. The CDR3 DNA reads as TGTGCCAGCTCATCCGTTTCTGGGGATAACACTGAAGCTTTCTTT. This sequence encodes CASSSVSGDNTEAFF. Filled out from reference TRBV18 and TRBJ1-1, the complete variable domain reads NAGVMQNPRHLVRRRGQEARLRCSPMKGHSHVYWYRQLPEEGLKFMVYLQKENIIDESGMPKERFSAEFPKEGPSILRIQQVVRGDSAAYFCASSSVSGDNTEAFFGQGTRLTVV.

This sequence joins TRBV7-2 and TRBJ1-1; D perhaps matches TRBD1 (5 bases). The V end was cut by 3 bases, the J end by 4 bases, with 9 bases between. Per the germline V gene, CDR1 is SGHTA and CDR2 is FQGNSA. CDR3 length: 13 residues. The CDR3 loop reads CASSLGTFTEAFF. The CDR3 DNA sequence: TGTGCCAGCAGCTTGGGGACCTTCACTGAAGCTTTCTTT.

The gene calls are TRBV18 and TRBJ2-1; 7 bases match TRBD2. This CDR3 is built from 15 residues. CDR1 is KGHSH and CDR2 is LQKENI in the germline V gene. V shed 7 bases and J 0 bases; nucleotides not matched to a gene: 6. DNA for the CDR3: TGTGCCAGCTTAAGCGGGGATATCTCCTACAATGAGCAGTTCTTC. This gives the protein CASLSGDISYNEQFF.

The chain joins TRBV10-3 to TRBJ1-1; TRBD1 might be the D (6 bases). This CDR3 spans 12 amino acids. Germline CDR1 reads ENHRY; CDR2 reads SYGVKD. V was shortened by 10 bases and J by 2 bases, with 11 bases between the two germline ends. The CDR3 reads CATTDRNTEAFF. The DNA for the CDR3 is TGTGCCACTACGGACAGAAACACTGAAGCTTTCTTT.

The chain carries TRBV27 and TRBJ1-1; perhaps TRBD1 as D (6 bases). CDR1 MNHEY and CDR2 SMNVEV come from the germline V gene (reference sequence). Trimming removed 2 bases at V and 1 base at J, with 8 bases between. The CDR3 runs to 14 residues. The CDR3 reads CASSLGTQNTEAFF. Here the CDR3 DNA reads TGTGCCAGCAGTTTAGGGACACAGAACACTGAAGCTTTCTTT.

The chain joins TRBV6-1 to TRBJ2-7; possibly TRBD1 for D (6 bases). With 2 bases removed from V and 9 bases from J, the gap between germline ends came to 14 bases. The V gene's germline CDR1 is MNHNS and CDR2 SASEGT. This CDR3 contains 13 residues. CDR3 loop: CASSERTDGPQYF. The CDR3 DNA reads as TGTGCCAGCAGTGAAAGGACAGACGGCCCGCAGTACTTC.

This chain links TRBV5-6 with TRBJ1-2; 7 nucleotides match TRBD1. CDR3 length: 14 amino acids. CDR1 SGHDT and CDR2 YYEEEE come from the germline V gene. The V segment lost 4 bases and the J segment 4 bases; nucleotides outside the gene matches: 7. CDR3 in DNA: TGTGCCAGCAGCGACCTAGGGACAGCCTATGGCTACACCTTC. It translates to CASSDLGTAYGYTF.

V gene TRBV10-3 combines with J gene TRBJ1-3, with TRBD1 identical over 7 bases. Trimming took 6 bases from V and 4 from J; bases not matched to a gene: 6. The germline gives CDR1 ENHRY, CDR2 SYGVKD. The CDR3 is 14 residues long. The CDR3 protein is CAIRTDRDGNTIYF. The DNA of the CDR3 is TGTGCCATCAGAACAGACAGGGACGGAAACACCATATATTTT.